One sample yielded the 13 T cell receptor beta chains listed below, sequenced in a study of T-cell memory formation after mild COVID-19. A single record per CDR3 protein comes from TCRdb applying MiXCR to the 5' RACE reads. The sample lists 55,000 to 80,000 distinct CDR3 sequences, about 9.4% occurring once. Sequenced: PBMCs or a T cell subset sorted from them (not recorded which). The receptors stem from a young man who had mild COVID-19 (a few samples of this study predate the infection). Cell type and time point are not known.

The chain couples TRBV12-3 or TRBV12-4 to TRBJ2-3, with 8 bases identical to TRBD1. Unmatched junction bases numbered 11, after V lost 6 bases and J lost 3 bases. The CDR3 totals 16 residues. The CDR3 protein is CASSRRQGTSTDTQYF. The CDR3 bases are TGTGCCAGCAGCCGCAGACAGGGGACCTCTACAGATACGCAGTATTTT.

This clonotype was seen more than once but under ten times. The chain has TRBV7-8 and TRBJ1-1; unclear D gene. The CDR3 length is 13 residues. V dropped 1 base and J dropped 5 bases, with 8 bases sitting between them. The germline gives CDR1 SGHVS, CDR2 FQNEAQ. As DNA, the CDR3 is TGTGCCAGCAGCTTAGTTCCGGGGACTGAAGCTTTCTTT. Translation: CASSLVPGTEAFF.

The chain links TRBV6-2 or TRBV6-3 to TRBJ2-5; the D is unclear. V shed 0 bases and J shed 7 bases, with 12 bases lying between them. Germline loops: CDR1 MNHEY, CDR2 SVGEGT. This CDR3 spans 14 amino acids. CDR3 coding DNA: TGTGCCAGCAGTTACTCGGTCAGCCCAGGGACCCAGTACTTC. Translation: CASSYSVSPGTQYF.

Ten or more counts support this clonotype. The CDR3 reads CASSPPGGNHEQFF. CDR3 bases: TGTGCCAGCAGCCCCCCAGGGGGGAACCATGAGCAGTTCTTC. The chain employs TRBV7-3 and TRBJ2-1; D is possibly TRBD1 (7 bases). This CDR3 is built from 14 residues. The V gene lost 5 bases and the J gene lost 8 bases, with 16 bases spanning the gap. Germline V gene lookup returns CDR1 SGHTA and CDR2 FQGTGA.

The chain carries TRBV5-1 and TRBJ2-5, with D perhaps matching TRBD2 (6 bases). CDR1 is SGHRS and CDR2 is YFSETQ in the germline V gene. V was cut by 4 bases and J by 5 bases, with 21 bases left in between. The CDR3 contains 16 residues. The CDR3 protein is CASSAGTAPRGETQYF. The DNA for the CDR3 is TGCGCCAGCAGCGCCGGTACGGCTCCCCGGGGGGAGACCCAGTACTTC. Complete variable domain (other parts from reference TRBV5-1 and TRBJ2-5): KAGVTQTPRYLIKTRGQQVTLSCSPISGHRSVSWYQQTPGQGLQFLFEYFSETQRNKGNFPGRFSGRQFSNSRSEMNVSTLELGDSALYLCASSAGTAPRGETQYFGPGTRLLVL.

The chain recombines TRBV4-3 with TRBJ1-6, with D perhaps TRBD1 (6 bases). Between the trimmed V and J ends, which lost 6 bases and 9 bases, there was a span of 15 bases. The CDR3 has 14 amino acids. Germline V gene data show CDR1 as LGHNA and CDR2 as YSLEER. For the CDR3, the DNA is TGCGCCAGCAGTTTACAGGGAGGTGGTTCACCCCTCCACTTT. Its protein is CASSLQGGGSPLHF.

This clonotype was counted a single time. This chain links TRBV20-1 with TRBJ1-1, with D hard to call. The CDR3 length is 13 residues. The V and J ends lost 5 bases and 2 bases respectively, with 12 bases between them. Germline assignment: CDR1 DFQATT and CDR2 SNEGSKA (reference sequence). The CDR3 protein is CSAPWRFNTEAFF. The CDR3 DNA reads TGCAGTGCTCCTTGGAGGTTCAACACTGAAGCTTTCTTT.

With regard to this clonotype: One junction end does not reproduce the germline sequence, and a read error may be involved. The chain carries TRBV6-2 or TRBV6-3 and TRBJ2-5; D is perhaps TRBD2 (7 bases). CDR1 is MNHEY, CDR2 SVGEGT, per germline. This CDR3 comprises 15 residues. The CDR3 bases are TGTGCCAGCACTTTACAGGGAGGGTCCCAAGGGACCCAGTACTTC. Its translation is CASTLQGGSQGTQYF.

The chain combines TRBV7-2 with TRBJ1-1, with D uncertain. The V and J ends lost 0 bases and 4 bases respectively, with 9 bases between them. Germline V gene sequence: CDR1 SGHTA, CDR2 FQGNSA. The CDR3 sequence is 14 residues long. The CDR3 coding sequence is TGTGCCAGCAGCTTAGCCAACCCGGGCACTGAAGCTTTCTTT. Residues: CASSLANPGTEAFF.

The chain recombines TRBV12-3 or TRBV12-4 with TRBJ1-1; possible D gene TRBD1, 5 bases. The CDR3 extends over 12 amino acids. Between the trimmed V and J ends, which lost 7 bases and 9 bases, there was a span of 15 bases. The CDR3 nucleotides read TGTGCCAGCACCCATGACAGAGGGAAAGCTTTCTTT. Residues: CASTHDRGKAFF.

The chain is built from TRBV6-2 or TRBV6-3 and TRBJ2-7; D not certain. The CDR3 spans 11 residues. Trimming took 7 bases from V and 6 from J, leaving 10 bases between them. Per germline, CDR1 MNHEY and CDR2 SVGEGT. The CDR3 spells CASTDMSEQYV. In DNA, the CDR3 is TGTGCCAGCACCGATATGAGCGAGCAGTACGTC.

This clonotype occurred many times. The chain is built from TRBV7-9 and TRBJ2-5, with 8 bases that match TRBD1. The CDR3 covers 14 residues. Trimming took 6 bases from V and 4 from J; bases not matched to a gene: 7. Germline assignment: CDR1 SEHNR and CDR2 FQNEAQ (reference sequence). The CDR3, as DNA: TGTGCCAGCAGGATCACACAGGGGGGAGAGACCCAGTACTTC. Protein: CASRITQGGETQYF.

The V call is TRBV7-8, the J call TRBJ2-2; D is unclear. Germline CDR1 SGHVS, CDR2 FQNEAQ. Trimming left V 1 base short and J 6 bases short, with 9 bases between. The CDR3 has 14 amino acids. As DNA, the CDR3 is TGTGCCAGCAGCTTAGGAATGACCGCCGGGGAGCTGTTTTTT. It yields the protein CASSLGMTAGELFF.